One sample yielded the 29 T cell receptor beta chains listed below, sequenced in a study of blood T cell repertoires in COVID-19. TCRdb's copy holds only in-frame clones and misses some; the assay was immunoSEQ multiplex PCR. The data hold roughly 100,000 clones, with just under 95% observed a single time. Sequenced material: peripheral blood. The receptors were gathered from a woman aged 50 to 60 with COVID-19, enrolled during active disease.

The genes are TRBV7-2 and TRBJ1-3; D is unresolved. V lost 1 base and J 1 base, leaving 8 bases between the germline ends. Germline CDR1 SGHTA, CDR2 FQGNSA. The CDR3 consists of 15 residues. The CDR3 loop reads CASSLEAGSGNTIYF. Here the CDR3 DNA reads TGTGCCAGCAGCTTAGAGGCGGGGTCTGGAAACACCATATATTTT.

The gene calls are TRBV4-3 and TRBJ1-5; TRBD1 matches at 10 bases. With 4 bases clipped from V and 8 bases from J, the junction kept 8 bases outside the gene matches. The CDR3 extends over 15 amino acids. Per the germline V gene, CDR1 is LGHNA and CDR2 is YSLEER. The CDR3 DNA is TGCGCCAGCAGCCCAGGGACAGGGGTGAGGGAGCCCCAGCATTTT. Amino acid sequence: CASSPGTGVREPQHF.

This rearrangement joins TRBV10-3 to TRBJ2-5, with TRBD2 matching over 11 bases. The CDR3 totals 15 residues. V trimming: 5 bases; J trimming: 0 bases; junction bases outside the gene matches: 2. CDR1 ENHRY and CDR2 SYGVKD come from the germline V gene. This chain's CDR3 is CAISTSGGNQETQYF. CDR3 DNA: TGTGCCATCAGTACTAGCGGGGGTAACCAAGAGACCCAGTACTTC.

V is TRBV11-2 and J is TRBJ2-7, with D possibly TRBD2 on 6 matching bases. CDR3 length: 13 residues. Germline assignment: CDR1 SGHAT and CDR2 FQNNGV. The V end lost 3 bases, the J end lost 6 bases, and 12 bases lay between the germline ends. CDR3 in DNA: TGTGCCAGCAGCTTTACTAGCCCAGCCGAGCAGTACGTC. This translates into CASSFTSPAEQYV.

The J gene is TRBJ1-1, the V gene TRBV6-5; D unclear. This CDR3 spans 14 amino acids. Trimming took 5 bases from V and 0 from J, leaving 10 bases between them. Germline CDR1 reads MNHEY; CDR2 reads SVGAGI. CDR3 protein: CASSLNGLNTEAFF. In DNA, the CDR3 is TGTGCCAGCAGTCTTAACGGGTTGAACACTGAAGCTTTCTTT.

This chain links TRBV30 with TRBJ2-1; possibly TRBD2 for D (6 bases). The germline CDR1 and CDR2 sequences are GTSNPN and SVGIG (reference sequence). CDR3 length: 14 amino acids. The V gene lost 4 bases and the J gene lost 2 bases, with 12 bases spanning the gap. The CDR3 loop reads CAWNHRGTYNEQFF. CDR3 DNA: TGTGCCTGGAATCACCGGGGGACCTACAATGAGCAGTTCTTC.

V is TRBV19 and J is TRBJ2-1; 9 positions agree with TRBD2. J gave up 4 bases and V 5 bases, and 3 bases lay outside the gene matches. The germline V gene has CDR1 LNHDA and CDR2 SQIVND (reference sequence). This CDR3 is built from 14 residues. The CDR3 loop is CASSLSGGYNEQFF. The DNA for the CDR3 is TGTGCCAGTAGTTTGAGCGGGGGGTACAATGAGCAGTTCTTC.

This clone was detected only once. CDR3 DNA sequence: TGTGCCAGCAGCCCCTATGGACAGGTCCAAGAGACCCAGTACTTC. It is translated as CASSPYGQVQETQYF. This chain uses TRBV7-9 with TRBJ2-5, with TRBD1 identical over 7 bases. Germline CDR1 SEHNR, CDR2 FQNEAQ (reference sequence). Trimming cost V 5 bases and J 1 base; bases outside gene matches: 7. The CDR3 is 15 amino acids.

This clone was detected many times. V gene TRBV7-9 combines with J gene TRBJ1-5, with D perhaps TRBD1 (6 bases). Trimming pared 5 bases from V and 3 bases from J, leaving 11 bases between. Germline CDR1 SEHNR, CDR2 FQNEAQ (reference sequence). The CDR3 sequence is 14 residues long. As DNA, the CDR3 is TGTGCCAGCAGCCGAGGACAGTCCAATCAGCCCCAGCATTTT. Its translation is CASSRGQSNQPQHF.

V is TRBV5-6 and J is TRBJ1-1, with a weak D call TRBD1 (5 bases). Trimming left V 2 bases short and J 0 bases short, with 11 bases between. This CDR3 contains 15 residues. The germline V gene encodes CDR1 SGHDT and CDR2 YYEEEE. The CDR3 loop reads CASSFGRALNTEAFF. The CDR3 nucleotides are TGTGCCAGCAGCTTCGGCAGGGCTTTGAACACTGAAGCTTTCTTT.

The chain joins TRBV12-5 to TRBJ1-5; D might be TRBD1 (6 bases). CDR1 LGHNT and CDR2 FRNRAP come from the germline V gene. CDR3 length: 15 residues. Trimming shortened V by 4 bases and J by 5 bases, and 15 bases separated the two germline ends. This CDR3 is CASGSSGTPYQPQHF. As DNA, the CDR3 is TGTGCTAGTGGTTCCTCCGGGACACCCTATCAGCCCCAGCATTTT.

The rearrangement joins TRBV2 to TRBJ1-2; D gene ambiguous. Germline CDR1 reads SNHLY; CDR2 reads FYNNEI. Between the trimmed V and J ends, which lost 3 bases and 4 bases, there was a span of 12 bases. The CDR3 consists of 14 residues. The CDR3 DNA follows: TGTGCCAGCAGTGATCAGCTCCGGGGCTATGGCTACACCTTC. It encodes CASSDQLRGYGYTF. Complete variable domain (other parts from reference TRBV2 and TRBJ1-2): EPEVTQTPSHQVTQMGQEVILRCVPISNHLYFYWYRQILGQKVEFLVSFYNNEISEKSEIFDDQFSVERPDGSNFTLKIRSTKLEDSAMYFCASSDQLRGYGYTFGSGTRLTVV.

The chain has TRBV7-9 and TRBJ1-6; D is perhaps TRBD1 (6 bases). Germline-derived CDR1 and CDR2 are SEHNR and FQNEAQ (reference sequence). The ends were cut back, 6 bases at V and 8 bases at J, with 14 bases in the middle. The CDR3 spans 14 residues. The CDR3: CASRSDRGHSPLHF. CDR3 DNA sequence: TGTGCCAGCAGATCGGACAGAGGGCATTCACCCCTCCACTTT.

This chain links TRBV7-9 with TRBJ1-1; D is uncertain. V dropped 5 bases and J dropped 5 bases, with 9 bases sitting between them. The CDR3 is 12 amino acids. Germline lookup yields CDR1 SEHNR and CDR2 FQNEAQ (reference sequence). The CDR3 region has the DNA TGTGCCAGCAGCCCGACGGGTACTGAAGCTTTCTTT. Residues: CASSPTGTEAFF.

This chain links TRBV5-3 with TRBJ1-4; the D is unclear. TRBV5-3 is an ORF, and what it does is uncertain. This CDR3 contains 13 residues. V gave up 7 bases and J gave up 4 bases, with 11 bases separating them. CDR3 protein: CARFKECNEKLFF. The DNA for the CDR3 is TGTGCCAGATTCAAGGAGTGTAATGAAAAACTGTTTTTT.

The chain links TRBV6-2 or TRBV6-3 to TRBJ1-1, with a possible D match to TRBD1 (6 bases). Germline CDR1 and CDR2: MNHEY and SVGEGT. The V gene lost 4 bases and the J gene lost 5 bases, with 11 bases spanning the gap. The CDR3 loop spans 13 amino acids. This chain's CDR3 is CASSWEGGTEAFF. CDR3 DNA: TGTGCCAGCAGTTGGGAAGGGGGAACTGAAGCTTTCTTT.

This clone was seen only once. This chain uses TRBV3-1 (or the pseudogene TRBV3-2) with TRBJ2-2; D is unclear. The V gene's germline CDR1 is LGHDT and CDR2 YNNKEL (reference sequence). The CDR3 totals 11 residues. Trimming took 3 bases from V and 7 from J, leaving 3 bases between them. Here the CDR3 DNA reads TGTGCCAGCAGCCATCTCGGGGAGCTGTTTTTT. Protein sequence: CASSHLGELFF.

The V gene is TRBV12-3 or TRBV12-4, the J gene TRBJ1-2; TRBD1 agrees at 9 bases. J gave up 5 bases and V 7 bases, and 5 bases lay outside the gene matches. This CDR3 has 13 residues. In DNA, the CDR3 is TGTGCCAGCACCCCGGGACAGGGATATGGCTACACCTTC. Translating it yields CASTPGQGYGYTF.

The chain uses TRBV28 and TRBJ1-1; D possibly corresponds to TRBD1 (5 bases). Germline V gene lookup returns CDR1 MDHEN and CDR2 SYDVKM. The CDR3 has 17 residues. V lost 3 bases and J lost 0, with 17 bases in between. The DNA of the CDR3 is TGTGCCAGCAGTTTCCCCCGCGGGGGGAGGGTGAACACTGAAGCTTTCTTT. Translating gives CASSFPRGGRVNTEAFF.

The chain joins TRBV21-1 to TRBJ2-3; TRBD2 was called by the table and not checked on the DNA. TRBV21-1 is classified as a pseudogene. The CDR3 has 16 residues. The CDR3 spells CASSSWELNPTDTQYF. CDR3 nucleotides: TGTGCCAGCAGCAGTTGGGAGCTAAACCCCACAGATACGCAGTATTTT.

This clone was counted a single time. DNA of the CDR3: TGTGCCAGCAGTTTAACTGATTCAAACACTGAAGCTTTCTTT. Its protein is CASSLTDSNTEAFF. The genes are TRBV27 and TRBJ1-1; D remains ambiguous. V was cut by 2 bases and J by 2 bases, with 9 bases left in between. There are 14 residues in the CDR3. Looked up from germline, CDR1 is MNHEY and CDR2 is SMNVEV (reference sequence).

The V call is TRBV6-6, the J call TRBJ1-2; D perhaps matches TRBD1 (5 bases). The CDR3 totals 14 residues. V gave up 5 bases and J gave up 2 bases, with 12 bases separating them. Germline CDR1 reads MNHNY; CDR2 reads SVGAGI (reference sequence). The CDR3 region has the DNA TGTGCCAGCAGTAACTTTCAGGGAAACTATGGCTACACCTTC. Amino acids: CASSNFQGNYGYTF.

The chain employs TRBV19 and TRBJ1-5; no clear D. Trimming shortened V by 5 bases and J by 3 bases, and 20 bases separated the two germline ends. CDR3 length equals 17 residues. Germline loops: CDR1 LNHDA, CDR2 SQIVND (reference sequence). CDR3: CASSAPPRPPYNQPQHF. CDR3 coding DNA: TGTGCCAGTAGTGCCCCCCCGAGGCCTCCGTACAATCAGCCCCAGCATTTT.

The CDR3 spells CASSEDRGGDTQYF. CDR3 bases: TGTGCCAGCAGTGAGGACAGGGGTGGAGATACGCAGTATTTT. The genes are TRBV6-1 and TRBJ2-3, with 9 bases that match TRBD1. Germline values: CDR1 MNHNS, CDR2 SASEGT. The junction had 3 bases not matched to a gene; V was cut back by 3 bases and J by 5 bases. This CDR3 contains 14 residues.

The V gene is TRBV2, the J gene TRBJ1-1; a possible D gene is TRBD1 (5 bases). Germline CDR1 is SNHLY and CDR2 is FYNNEI. The CDR3 extends over 13 amino acids. Trimming stripped 5 bases from V and 1 base from J, with 8 bases between. CDR3 protein: CASSSGWNTEAFF. The DNA of the CDR3 is TGTGCCAGCAGTTCAGGGTGGAACACTGAAGCTTTCTTT.

The chain carries TRBV6-5 and TRBJ2-7; D perhaps matches TRBD2 (7 bases). Trimming left V 7 bases short and J 2 bases short, with 18 bases between. Germline-derived CDR1 and CDR2 are MNHEY and SVGAGI. The CDR3 runs to 15 residues. The CDR3 nucleotides are TGTGCCAGCAAACGGGGGGCAGGGAGTCCCTACGAGCAGTACTTC. As protein: CASKRGAGSPYEQYF.

The chain employs TRBV2 and TRBJ1-5, with unresolved D. Germline V gene sequence: CDR1 SNHLY, CDR2 FYNNEI. The CDR3 covers 15 residues. The V end lost 0 bases, the J end lost 3 bases, and 9 bases lay between the germline ends. CDR3: CASSEAQRVNQPQHF. The CDR3 DNA reads as TGTGCCAGCAGTGAAGCGCAACGGGTCAATCAGCCCCAGCATTTT.

This clone was picked up one time. V and J are TRBV30 and TRBJ2-1, with 8 bases aligning to TRBD2. Germline trimming cut 0 bases from V and 5 bases from J; bases unmatched to any gene: 6. This CDR3 is built from 15 residues. Per germline, CDR1 GTSNPN and CDR2 SVGIG (reference sequence). The chain's CDR3 is CAWSVGLAGNNEQFF. In DNA form, the CDR3 reads TGTGCCTGGAGTGTAGGGCTAGCGGGCAACAATGAGCAGTTCTTC.

V is TRBV7-9 and J is TRBJ1-1, with TRBD1 identical over 7 bases. Germline lookup yields CDR1 SEHNR and CDR2 FQNEAQ (reference sequence). This CDR3 has 12 residues. V shed 8 bases and J 6 bases; nucleotides not matched to a gene: 6. The CDR3 bases are TGTGCCAGCCGGTGGCAGGGGGCTGAAGCTTTCTTT. It yields the protein CASRWQGAEAFF.